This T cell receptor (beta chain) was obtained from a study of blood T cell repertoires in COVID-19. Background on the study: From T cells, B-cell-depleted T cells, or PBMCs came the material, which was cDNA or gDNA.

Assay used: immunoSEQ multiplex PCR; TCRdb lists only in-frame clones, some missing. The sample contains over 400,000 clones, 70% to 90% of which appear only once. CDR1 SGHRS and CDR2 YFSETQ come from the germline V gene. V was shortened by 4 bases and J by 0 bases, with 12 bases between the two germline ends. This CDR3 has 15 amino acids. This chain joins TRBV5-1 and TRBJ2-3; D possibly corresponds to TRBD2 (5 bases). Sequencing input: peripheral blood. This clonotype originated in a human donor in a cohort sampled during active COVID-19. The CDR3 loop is CASSRQRESTDTQYF. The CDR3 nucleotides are TGCGCCAGCAGCCGGCAGAGGGAAAGCACAGATACGCAGTATTTT.